The table lists the clone carrying this T cell receptor beta chain with many counts. Its antigen is not known. Making the TCR beta libraries involved quantitative 5'-RACE with molecular barcodes. MiXCR was run by TCRdb on the 5' RACE reads, yielding one entry per CDR3 protein. Among 150,000 to 200,000 distinct CDR3 sequences listed, roughly 10% were seen once. Trimming took 6 bases from V and 0 from J, leaving 13 bases between them. The CDR3 consists of 15 residues. These data come from a study of CD8 T cells in ankylosing spondylitis. Study findings and constraints: What appeared characteristic of ankylosing spondylitis blood was a TCR beta motif of fewer than ten highly homologous variants. Disease-linked clones were CD8+ and relatively rare in peripheral blood. It was reported that disease-linked clones were significantly enriched in matched ankylosing spondylitis synovial fluid.

The chain is built from TRBV12-3 or TRBV12-4 and TRBJ2-3, with D unclear. The sample taken for sequencing was blood, either unsorted or a sorted T cell fraction (not recorded which). The sequence was collected from a male donor with ankylosing spondylitis or in good health (not recorded which). This chain's CDR3 is CASRSPDRSTDTQYF. The CDR3 DNA is TGTGCCAGCAGATCCCCCGACCGTAGCACAGATACGCAGTATTTT.